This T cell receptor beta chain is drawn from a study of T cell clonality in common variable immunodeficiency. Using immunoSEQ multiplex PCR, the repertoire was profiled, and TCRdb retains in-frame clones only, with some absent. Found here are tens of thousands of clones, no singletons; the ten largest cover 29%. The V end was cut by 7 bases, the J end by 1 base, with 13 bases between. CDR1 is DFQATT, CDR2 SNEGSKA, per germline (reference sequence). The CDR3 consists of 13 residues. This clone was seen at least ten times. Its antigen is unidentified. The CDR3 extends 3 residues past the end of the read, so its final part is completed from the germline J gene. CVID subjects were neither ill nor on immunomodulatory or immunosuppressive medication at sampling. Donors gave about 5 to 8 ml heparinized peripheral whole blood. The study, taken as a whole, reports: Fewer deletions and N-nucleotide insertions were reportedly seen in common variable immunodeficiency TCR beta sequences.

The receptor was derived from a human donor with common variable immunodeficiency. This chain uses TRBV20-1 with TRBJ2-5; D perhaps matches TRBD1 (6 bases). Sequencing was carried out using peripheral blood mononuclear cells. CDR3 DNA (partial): TGCAGTGAGAAGGGCAGGGGCCAAGAGACC. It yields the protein CSEKGRGQET. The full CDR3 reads CSEKGRGQETQYF.